This entry describes one TCR beta chain. Its antigen is not known. The sample is drawn from a study of cytomegalovirus exposure and HLA in healthy donors. Study results and caveats: Later work associated around 18,000 TCR beta sequences with HLA alleles at 0.05 false discovery rate. With further analysis later on, most CMV-associated TCR beta chains appeared HLA-restricted. According to the study, around 150 TCR beta chains were cytomegalovirus-associated.

Germline V CDR1 and CDR2: MNHEY, SMNVEV (reference sequence). The CDR3 is 13 amino acids. Deletions cut 4 bases from V and 7 bases from J, with 11 bases between. Vbeta (60) and Jbeta (13) primers were used in the PCR. The repertoire was sequenced with immunoSEQ multiplex PCR; TCRdb's copy has only in-frame clones and lacks some. This table has tens of thousands of clones, 77% appearing once. Sequences were obtained from PBMCs. The TCR comes from a man between 45 and 60 years old in good health and CMV-seropositive. This chain links TRBV27 with TRBJ1-5; tentative D call: TRBD1 (5 bases). DNA for the CDR3: TGTGCCAGCAGTTCAGGGTTAGGGCAGCCCCAGCATTTT. Its protein is CASSSGLGQPQHF.